This T cell receptor (beta chain) was captured by sequencing in a study of identifying expanded T cells in peripheral blood. Concerning this clone: No antigen is known for it.

Clones were read by immunoSEQ multiplex PCR, and TCRdb kept only the in-frame ones, dropping some. The table shows about 100,000 clones, with about 90% occurring only once. General study results and limits: Across healthy donors, higher total template counts meant significantly greater approximately 2-week count variance.

With 5 bases clipped from V and 0 bases from J, the junction kept 9 bases outside the gene matches. CDR1 and CDR2 (germline): SSHAT, FNYEAQ (reference sequence). CDR3 size: 16 residues. The sample taken for sequencing was blood. The rearrangement uses TRBV7-7 and TRBJ2-7, with TRBD1 matching 8 bases. The clonotype comes from a person between 18 and 75 years old in good health. DNA of the CDR3: TGTGCCAGCAGCCCCGGGACAGGCCCCCTCTCCTACGAGCAGTACTTC. Its translation is CASSPGTGPLSYEQYF.